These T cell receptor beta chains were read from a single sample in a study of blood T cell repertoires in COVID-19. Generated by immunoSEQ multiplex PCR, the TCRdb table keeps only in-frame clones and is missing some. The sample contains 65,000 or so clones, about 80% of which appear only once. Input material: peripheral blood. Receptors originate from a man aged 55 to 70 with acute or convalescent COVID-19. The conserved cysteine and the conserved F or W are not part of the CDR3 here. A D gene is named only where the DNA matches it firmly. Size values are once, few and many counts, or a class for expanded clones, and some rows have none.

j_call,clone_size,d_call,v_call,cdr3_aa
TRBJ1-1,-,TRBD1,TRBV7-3,ASSLGTGSTEAF
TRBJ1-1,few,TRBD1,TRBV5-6,ASSTAGGAYTEAF
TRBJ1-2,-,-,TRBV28,ASSSGGTNYGYT
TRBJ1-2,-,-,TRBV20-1,SVGGTGYT
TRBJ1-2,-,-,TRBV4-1,ASSQALGGYGYT
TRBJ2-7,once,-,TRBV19,ASSSGYEQY
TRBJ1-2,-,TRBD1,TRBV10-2,ASSERQGRILGYT
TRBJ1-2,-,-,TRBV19,ASSIGIQAEGYT
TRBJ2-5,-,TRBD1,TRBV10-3,AIRDRQETQY
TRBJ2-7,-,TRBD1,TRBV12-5,ASGRTGGYEQY
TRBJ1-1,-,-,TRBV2,ASSETEGAEAF
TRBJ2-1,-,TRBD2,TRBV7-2,ASSPRGWRGDSYNEQF
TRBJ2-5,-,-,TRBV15,ATSRGLEETQY
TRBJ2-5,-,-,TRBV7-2,ASSLVQGGATETQY
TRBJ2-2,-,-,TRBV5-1,ASSRRGLANTGELF
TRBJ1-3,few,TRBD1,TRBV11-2,ASSPRTGTSSGNTIY
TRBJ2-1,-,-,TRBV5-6,ASSLARVDNEQF
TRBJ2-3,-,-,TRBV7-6,ASSPDSYLGADTQY
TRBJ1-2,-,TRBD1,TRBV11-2,ASSAGQGEGYT
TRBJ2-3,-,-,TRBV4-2,ASSQVFTDTQY
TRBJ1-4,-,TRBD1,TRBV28,ASSLKGADEKLF
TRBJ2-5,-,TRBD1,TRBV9,ASSPRTGSTETQY
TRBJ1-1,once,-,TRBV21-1,ASSRRRQGYWENTEAF
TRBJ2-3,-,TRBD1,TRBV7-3,ASSSGTGADTQY